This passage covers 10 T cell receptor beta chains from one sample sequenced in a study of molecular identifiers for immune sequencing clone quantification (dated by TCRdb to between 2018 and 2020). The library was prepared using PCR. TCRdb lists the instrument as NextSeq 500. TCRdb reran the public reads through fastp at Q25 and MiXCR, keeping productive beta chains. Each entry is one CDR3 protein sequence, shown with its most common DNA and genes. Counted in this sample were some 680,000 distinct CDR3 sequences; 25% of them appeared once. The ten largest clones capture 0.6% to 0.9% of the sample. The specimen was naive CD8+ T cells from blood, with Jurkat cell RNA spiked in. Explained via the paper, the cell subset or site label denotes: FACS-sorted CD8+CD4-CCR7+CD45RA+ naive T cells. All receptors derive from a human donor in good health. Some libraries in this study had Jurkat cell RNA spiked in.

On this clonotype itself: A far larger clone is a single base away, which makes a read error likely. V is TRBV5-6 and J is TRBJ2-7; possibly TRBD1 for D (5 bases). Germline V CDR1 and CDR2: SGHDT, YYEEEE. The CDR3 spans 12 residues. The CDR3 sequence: CARSVDSYEQYF. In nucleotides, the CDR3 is TGTGCCCGCAGCGTCGACAGTTACGAGCAGTACTTC.

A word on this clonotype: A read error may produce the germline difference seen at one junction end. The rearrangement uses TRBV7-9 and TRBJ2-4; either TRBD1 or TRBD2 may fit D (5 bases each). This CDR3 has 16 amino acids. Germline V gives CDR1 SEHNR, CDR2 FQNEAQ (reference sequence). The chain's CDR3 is CASSLGGSVMMNTQYF. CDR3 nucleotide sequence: TGTGCCAGCAGCTTAGGGGGGAGTGTGATGATGAACACTCAGTACTTC. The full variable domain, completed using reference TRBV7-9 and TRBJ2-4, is DTGVSQNPRHKITKRGQNVTFRCDPISEHNRLYWYRQTLGQGPEFLTYFQNEAQLEKSRLLSDRFSAERPKGSFSTLEIQRTEQGDSAMYLCASSLGGSVMMNTQYFGAGTRLSVL.

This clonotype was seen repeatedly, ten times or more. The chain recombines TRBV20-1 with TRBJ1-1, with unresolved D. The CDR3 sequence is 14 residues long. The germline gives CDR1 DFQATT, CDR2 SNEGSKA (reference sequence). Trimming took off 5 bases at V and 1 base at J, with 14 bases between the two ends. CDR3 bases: TGCAGTGCTGCGGACGGTTTATCGAACACTGAAGCTTTCTTT. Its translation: CSAADGLSNTEAFF.

The CDR3 here is CASSLDRWANYGYTF. DNA for the CDR3: TGTGCCAGCAGCTTAGACAGGTGGGCTAACTATGGCTACACCTTC. The chain employs TRBV11-2 and TRBJ1-2; unclear D gene. The CDR3 is 15 amino acids. CDR1 is SGHAT, CDR2 FQNNGV, per germline. V was pared by 0 bases and J by 0 bases, with 8 bases between.

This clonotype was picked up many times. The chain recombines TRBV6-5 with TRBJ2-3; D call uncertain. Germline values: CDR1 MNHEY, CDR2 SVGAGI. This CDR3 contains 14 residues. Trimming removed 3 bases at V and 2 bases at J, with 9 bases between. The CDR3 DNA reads TGTGCCAGCAGTTATACGCCCTCCACAGATACGCAGTATTTT. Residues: CASSYTPSTDTQYF.

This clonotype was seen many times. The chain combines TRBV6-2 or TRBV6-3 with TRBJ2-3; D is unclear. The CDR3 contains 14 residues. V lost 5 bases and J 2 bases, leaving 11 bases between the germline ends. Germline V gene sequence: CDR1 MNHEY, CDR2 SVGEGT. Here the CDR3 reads CASSLDHHTDTQYF. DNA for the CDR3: TGTGCCAGCAGTCTTGACCACCACACAGATACGCAGTATTTT.

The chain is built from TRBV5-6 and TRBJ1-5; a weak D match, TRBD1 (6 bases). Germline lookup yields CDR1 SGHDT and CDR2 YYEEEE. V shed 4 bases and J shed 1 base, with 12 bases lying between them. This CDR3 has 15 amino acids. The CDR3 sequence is CASSRGGASNQPQHF. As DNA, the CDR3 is TGTGCCAGCAGCCGGGGGGGGGCAAGCAATCAGCCCCAGCATTTT. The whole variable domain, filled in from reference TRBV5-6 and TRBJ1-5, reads DAGVTQSPTHLIKTRGQQVTLRCSPKSGHDTVSWYQQALGQGPQFIFQYYEEEERQRGNFPDRFSGHQFPNYSSELNVNALLLGDSALYLCASSRGGASNQPQHFGDGTRLSIL.

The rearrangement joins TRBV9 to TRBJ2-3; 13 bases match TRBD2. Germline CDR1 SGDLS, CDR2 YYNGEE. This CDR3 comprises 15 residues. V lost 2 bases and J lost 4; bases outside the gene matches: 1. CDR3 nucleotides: TGTGCCAGCAGCGTGACTAGCGGGAGGCCAGATACGCAGTATTTT. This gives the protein CASSVTSGRPDTQYF.

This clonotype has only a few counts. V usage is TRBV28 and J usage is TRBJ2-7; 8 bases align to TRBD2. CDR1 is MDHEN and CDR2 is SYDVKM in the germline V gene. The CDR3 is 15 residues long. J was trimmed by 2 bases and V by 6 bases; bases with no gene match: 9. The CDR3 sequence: CASRVTSGSAYEQYF. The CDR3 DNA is TGTGCCAGCAGGGTAACGAGCGGGAGCGCCTACGAGCAGTACTTC. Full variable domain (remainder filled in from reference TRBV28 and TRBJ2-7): DVKVTQSSRYLVKRTGEKVFLECVQDMDHENMFWYRQDPGLGLRLIYFSYDVKMKEKGDIPEGYSVSREKKERFSLILESASTNQTSMYLCASRVTSGSAYEQYFGPGTRLTVT.

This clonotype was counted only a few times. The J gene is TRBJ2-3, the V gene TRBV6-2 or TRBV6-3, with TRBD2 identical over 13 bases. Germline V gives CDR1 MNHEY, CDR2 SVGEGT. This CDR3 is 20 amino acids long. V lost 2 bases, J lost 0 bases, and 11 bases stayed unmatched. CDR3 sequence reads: CASSYDAGTSGDPSTDTQYF. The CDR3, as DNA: TGTGCCAGCAGTTACGACGCTGGGACTAGCGGGGACCCTAGCACAGATACGCAGTATTTT.